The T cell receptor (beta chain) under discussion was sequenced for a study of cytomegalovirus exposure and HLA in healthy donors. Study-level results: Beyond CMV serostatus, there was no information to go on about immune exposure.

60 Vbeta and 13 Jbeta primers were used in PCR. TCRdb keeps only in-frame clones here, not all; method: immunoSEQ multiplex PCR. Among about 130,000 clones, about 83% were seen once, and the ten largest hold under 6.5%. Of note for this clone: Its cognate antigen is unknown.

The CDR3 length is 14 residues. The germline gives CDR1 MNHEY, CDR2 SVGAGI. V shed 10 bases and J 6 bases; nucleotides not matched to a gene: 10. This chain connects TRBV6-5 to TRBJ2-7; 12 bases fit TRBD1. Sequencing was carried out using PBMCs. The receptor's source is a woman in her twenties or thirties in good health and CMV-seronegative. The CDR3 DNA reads TGTGCCACCCAGAGGGACAGGGGGCTGTTCGAGCAGTACTTC. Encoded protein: CATQRDRGLFEQYF.